Below are 31 T cell receptor beta chains sequenced from a single sample in a study of cytomegalovirus exposure and HLA in healthy donors. 13 Jbeta primers and 60 Vbeta primers were used for the PCR. Generated by immunoSEQ multiplex PCR, the TCRdb table keeps only in-frame clones and is missing some. The sample has about 130,000 clones, 70% to 80% seen once; the top ten hold about 3.4%. Sequenced input: PBMCs. The receptors here all came from a man aged 30-40 years in good health and CMV-seronegative.

This clone was found a few times. V usage is TRBV29-1 and J usage is TRBJ1-2, with D possibly being TRBD1 (6 bases). V gave up 3 bases and J gave up 3 bases, with 14 bases separating them. Germline-derived CDR1 and CDR2 are SQVTM and ANQGSEA. The CDR3 contains 14 residues. The CDR3 reads CSVELPGAYYGYTF. The CDR3 nucleotides are TGCAGCGTTGAGTTGCCAGGGGCTTACTATGGCTACACCTTC.

This chain connects TRBV6-5 to TRBJ2-5; 8 positions agree with TRBD2. V was pared by 5 bases and J by 4 bases, with 9 bases of the junction left unmatched. Germline V gene sequence: CDR1 MNHEY, CDR2 SVGAGI. This CDR3 has 15 amino acids. The CDR3 DNA is TGTGCCAGCAGTCGGTCCCCGGGGGGGCCAGAGACCCAGTACTTC. Amino acids: CASSRSPGGPETQYF.

This chain links TRBV5-6 with TRBJ1-2, with 10 bases lining up with TRBD1. This CDR3 comprises 14 residues. V lost 4 bases, J lost 8 bases, and 8 bases stayed unmatched. Germline CDR1 reads SGHDT; CDR2 reads YYEEEE. DNA of the CDR3: TGTGCCAGCAGCGAGACAGGGGGCGAAGGAGGCTACACCTTC. This translates into CASSETGGEGGYTF.

The V call is TRBV5-8, the J call TRBJ2-1, with 10 bases lining up with TRBD2. Germline V lookup: CDR1 SGHTS, CDR2 YDEGEE. The CDR3 extends over 16 amino acids. Trimming removed 6 bases from V and 4 bases from J; junction bases left unmatched: 10. CDR3 loop: CASIGVGTSVYNEQFF. Written as DNA, the CDR3 is TGTGCCAGCATTGGAGTCGGGACTAGCGTATACAATGAGCAGTTCTTC.

The chain joins TRBV7-8 to TRBJ2-4; TRBD1 agrees at 10 bases. Trimming removed 5 bases from V and 8 bases from J; junction bases left unmatched: 3. The CDR3 extends over 13 amino acids. Germline V gene lookup returns CDR1 SGHVS and CDR2 FQNEAQ. The CDR3 coding sequence is TGTGCCAGCAGCGGACAGGGGGTGGACATTCAGTACTTC. It yields the protein CASSGQGVDIQYF.

The chain carries TRBV5-6 and TRBJ2-1; 10 bases map to TRBD2. CDR3 length equals 14 residues. Germline CDR1 reads SGHDT; CDR2 reads YYEEEE. J was trimmed by 6 bases and V by 6 bases; bases with no gene match: 6. CDR3 protein: CASTPGLAINEQFF. The DNA for the CDR3 is TGTGCCAGCACGCCGGGACTAGCGATCAATGAGCAGTTCTTC. The variable domain in full, with the rest retrieved from reference TRBV5-6 and TRBJ2-1, is DAGVTQSPTHLIKTRGQQVTLRCSPKSGHDTVSWYQQALGQGPQFIFQYYEEEERQRGNFPDRFSGHQFPNYSSELNVNALLLGDSALYLCASTPGLAINEQFFGPGTRLTVL.

The genes are TRBV28 and TRBJ1-1; D remains ambiguous. V was shortened by 6 bases and J by 4 bases, with 15 bases between the two germline ends. The CDR3 totals 14 residues. CDR1 and CDR2 (germline): MDHEN, SYDVKM. The CDR3 nucleotides are TGTGCCAGCAGCCCCGGGCTAGAGGGCACTGAAGCTTTCTTT. Residues: CASSPGLEGTEAFF.

The CDR3 protein is CASSQAYATGGREQYF. The CDR3 DNA sequence: TGCGCCAGCAGCCAAGCTTACGCCACCGGGGGGCGGGAGCAGTACTTC. The chain has TRBV4-3 and TRBJ2-7; tentatively, D is TRBD2 (7 bases). This CDR3 is 16 amino acids long. V was cut by 1 base and J by 7 bases, with 20 bases left in between. Germline V CDR1 and CDR2: LGHNA, YSLEER.

The gene calls are TRBV14 and TRBJ2-7, with 9 bases identical to TRBD2. Germline values: CDR1 SGHDN, CDR2 FVKESK. The CDR3 is made up of 15 amino acids. The trim removed 0 bases at V and 2 bases at J, leaving 2 bases unmatched. The chain's CDR3 is CASSQDSGSTYEQYF. CDR3 nucleotide sequence: TGTGCCAGCAGCCAAGATAGCGGGAGCACCTACGAGCAGTACTTC.

The J gene is TRBJ1-2, the V gene TRBV23-1, with TRBD1 matching over 7 bases. TRBV23-1 belongs to the ORF category, with a function that is uncertain. Trimming removed 6 bases from V and 8 bases from J; junction bases left unmatched: 9. The CDR3 extends over 13 amino acids. CDR3 in DNA: TGCGCCAGCAGCAGACAGGGACCGCGGGGCTACACCTTC. Translating gives CASSRQGPRGYTF.

This clone occurred once. This chain joins TRBV6-6 and TRBJ2-2; 11 positions agree with TRBD2. CDR3 length: 15 amino acids. CDR1 and CDR2 from the germline V gene are MNHNY and SVGAGI (reference sequence). Trimming removed 6 bases from V and 8 bases from J; junction bases left unmatched: 8. CDR3 sequence: CASSYSGGASGELFF. In DNA form, the CDR3 reads TGTGCCAGCAGCTATAGCGGGGGGGCGTCGGGGGAGCTGTTTTTT.

In its sample, this clone was seen a few times. The V gene is TRBV29-1, the J gene TRBJ1-1, with D perhaps TRBD1 (6 bases). The germline V gene has CDR1 SQVTM and CDR2 ANQGSEA. V gave up 7 bases and J gave up 4 bases, with 16 bases separating them. The CDR3 length is 13 residues. DNA of the CDR3: TGCAGCGGTAGAGGGCAGGGGTCCACTGAAGCTTTCTTT. Translated, it gives CSGRGQGSTEAFF.

The chain joins TRBV6-1 to TRBJ1-4; D is possibly TRBD1 (5 bases). This CDR3 comprises 12 residues. Per the germline V gene, CDR1 is MNHNS and CDR2 is SASEGT. Deletions cut 6 bases from V and 5 bases from J, with 7 bases between. CDR3 DNA: TGTGCCAGCAGCAGACAGAATGAAAAACTGTTTTTT. This encodes CASSRQNEKLFF.

The chain recombines TRBV27 with TRBJ2-3, with 7 bases matching TRBD1. The CDR3 has 14 amino acids. Germline V gene sequence: CDR1 MNHEY, CDR2 SMNVEV (reference sequence). The V gene end was trimmed by 5 bases and the J gene end by 1 base; junction bases not matched to a gene: 3. CDR3 residues: CASSIGQGTDTQYF. For the CDR3, the DNA is TGTGCCAGCAGTATAGGACAGGGCACAGATACGCAGTATTTT.

This clone has just a few counts. This chain uses TRBV7-2 with TRBJ1-5, with D perhaps matching TRBD1 (5 bases). This CDR3 has 15 amino acids. The V and J ends lost 2 bases and 1 base respectively, with 9 bases between them. Looked up from germline, CDR1 is SGHTA and CDR2 is FQGNSA. The CDR3: CASSLPWTSNQPQHF. The CDR3 DNA sequence: TGTGCCAGCAGCTTACCTTGGACAAGCAATCAGCCCCAGCATTTT.

This clone has just one count. The chain combines TRBV4-3 with TRBJ1-2; no firm D call. Germline V gene lookup returns CDR1 LGHNA and CDR2 YSLEER. The CDR3 spans 15 residues. V lost 1 base and J 2 bases, leaving 11 bases between the germline ends. CDR3 sequence reads: CASSQATQLNYGYTF. The CDR3 DNA reads as TGCGCCAGCAGCCAAGCTACACAGCTAAACTATGGCTACACCTTC.

The chain is built from TRBV7-2 and TRBJ1-3, with D possibly being TRBD1 (6 bases). The V gene's germline CDR1 is SGHTA and CDR2 FQGNSA. Trimming took off 4 bases at V and 7 bases at J, with 23 bases between the two ends. There are 17 residues in the CDR3. The CDR3 DNA follows: TGTGCCAGCAGCTCTAGTGTCGGGTTTGGGCAGGGGAACACCATATATTTT. Its protein product is CASSSSVGFGQGNTIYF.

In the case of this clone: Compared with germline, one end of the junction differs, possibly owing to a read error. The rearrangement joins TRBV30 to TRBJ1-5, with 9 bases identical to TRBD1. CDR3 length: 13 residues. CDR1 and CDR2 from the germline V gene are GTSNPN and SVGIG (reference sequence). In DNA form, the CDR3 reads TGTGCCTGGAGTACAGGGGGCAAGCAGCCCCAGCATTTT. It is translated as CAWSTGGKQPQHF.

The gene calls are TRBV10-3 and TRBJ2-7, with D unclear. CDR3 length: 11 amino acids. In germline, CDR1 is ENHRY, CDR2 SYGVKD. The germline V and J ends were trimmed by 5 bases and 3 bases, with 5 bases remaining between them. Here the CDR3 DNA reads TGTGCCATCAGTCAGGACTACGAGCAGTACTTC. Its translation is CAISQDYEQYF.

The J gene is TRBJ2-5, the V gene TRBV7-3; 7 nucleotides line up with TRBD2. This CDR3 comprises 13 residues. Germline V gene sequence: CDR1 SGHTA, CDR2 FQGTGA. V was clipped by 5 bases and J by 4 bases; unmatched bases: 4. In DNA, the CDR3 is TGTGCCAGCAGCCGCGGGAGTTCAGAGACCCAGTACTTC. It is translated as CASSRGSSETQYF.

The chain is built from TRBV4-3 and TRBJ2-1, with TRBD2 as a possible D gene (5 bases). Germline CDR1 is LGHNA and CDR2 is YSLEER. Trimming cost V 1 base and J 10 bases, with 11 bases left between them. The CDR3 has 13 amino acids. CDR3 sequence: CASSQVVGVEQFF. CDR3 DNA: TGCGCCAGCAGCCAAGTGGTCGGGGTCGAGCAGTTCTTC.

This sequence joins TRBV5-1 and TRBJ2-6, with TRBD2 matching over 8 bases. Losses at the gene ends were 2 bases for V and 0 bases for J; bases not matched to a gene: 7. The CDR3 has 18 amino acids. Per germline, CDR1 SGHRS and CDR2 YFSETQ. The CDR3 region is CASSFSGGASSGANVLTF. CDR3 DNA: TGCGCCAGCAGCTTCTCGGGGGGGGCGAGCTCTGGGGCCAACGTCCTGACTTTC.

Comment on this clone: With a much larger clone just one base away, this may be a read error. The gene calls are TRBV5-6 and TRBJ2-7, with TRBD1 as a possible D gene (5 bases). Germline lookup yields CDR1 SGHDT and CDR2 YYEEEE. Trimming took off 0 bases at V and 0 bases at J, with 7 bases between the two ends. This CDR3 has 14 amino acids. The CDR3 loop reads CASSLGQSSYEQYF. DNA for the CDR3: TGTGCCAGCAGCTTGGGACAGAGCTCCTACGAGCAGTACTTC.

This chain links TRBV9 with TRBJ2-1; 7 nucleotides align to TRBD2. Germline CDR1 SGDLS, CDR2 YYNGEE. The J segment lost 4 bases and the V segment lost 0 bases, leaving 7 bases of the junction unmatched. The CDR3 is 16 amino acids. The CDR3 DNA is TGTGCCAGCAGCGTAGCGGGTAGCGGGCCGTACAATGAGCAGTTCTTC. It yields the protein CASSVAGSGPYNEQFF.

This chain links TRBV5-1 with TRBJ2-7, with TRBD1 matching 10 bases. V shed 2 bases, J shed 0 bases, and the junction held 8 bases outside the gene matches. The CDR3 extends over 17 amino acids. The V gene's germline CDR1 is SGHRS and CDR2 YFSETQ. This chain's CDR3 is CASSLTQGQGSSYEQYF. In nucleotides, the CDR3 is TGCGCCAGCAGCTTAACGCAGGGACAGGGGAGCTCCTACGAGCAGTACTTC. The full variable domain, its missing parts supplied by reference TRBV5-1 and TRBJ2-7, is KAGVTQTPRYLIKTRGQQVTLSCSPISGHRSVSWYQQTPGQGLQFLFEYFSETQRNKGNFPGRFSGRQFSNSRSEMNVSTLELGDSALYLCASSLTQGQGSSYEQYFGPGTRLTVT.

CDR3 protein: CASRSGRSDLLIYGYTF. CDR3 in DNA: TGTGCCAGCAGGTCAGGTCGATCCGACCTACTTATTTATGGCTACACCTTC. The chain couples TRBV5-6 to TRBJ1-2; no clear D. The CDR3 loop spans 17 amino acids. V was pared by 5 bases and J by 5 bases, with 25 bases between. Germline values: CDR1 SGHDT, CDR2 YYEEEE.

The V call is TRBV30, the J call TRBJ1-2; perhaps TRBD1 as D (5 bases). The CDR3 extends over 14 amino acids. Deletions cut 5 bases from V and 5 bases from J, with 18 bases between. The germline V gene encodes CDR1 GTSNPN and CDR2 SVGIG (reference sequence). The CDR3 protein is CAWLDTPIFYGYTF. The CDR3 DNA reads TGTGCCTGGTTGGACACCCCGATTTTTTATGGCTACACCTTC.

The gene calls are TRBV13 and TRBJ1-1; D is uncertain. V shed 0 bases and J shed 1 base, with 3 bases lying between them. There are 13 residues in the CDR3. Germline lookup yields CDR1 PRHDT and CDR2 FYEKMQ (reference sequence). The CDR3 region has the DNA TGTGCCAGCAGCTTAGGCGGGAACACTGAAGCTTTCTTT. Translated, it gives CASSLGGNTEAFF.

This clone has a handful of counts. J is TRBJ1-5 and V is TRBV6-5; 10 bases fit TRBD1. Per the germline V gene, CDR1 is MNHEY and CDR2 is SVGAGI. CDR3 size: 13 residues. V lost 8 bases and J lost 4; bases outside the gene matches: 2. The CDR3 here is CASRDRGNQPQHF. The CDR3, as DNA: TGTGCCAGCCGGGACAGGGGTAATCAGCCCCAGCATTTT.

This clone has a handful of counts. This sequence joins TRBV28 and TRBJ2-5; D possibly corresponds to TRBD1 (5 bases). The V end was cut by 6 bases, the J end by 3 bases, with 11 bases between. Germline-derived CDR1 and CDR2 are MDHEN and SYDVKM. This CDR3 is built from 13 residues. For the CDR3, the DNA is TGTGCCAGCAGCCCCGACAGAGAAGAGACCCAGTACTTC. This gives the protein CASSPDREETQYF.

The chain recombines TRBV5-1 with TRBJ2-3; no clear D gene. Germline V gives CDR1 SGHRS, CDR2 YFSETQ. The CDR3 runs 12 residues. Trimming took 2 bases from V and 6 from J, leaving 7 bases between them. In DNA form, the CDR3 reads TGCGCCAGCAGCTTATCATCCGATACGCAGTATTTT. This encodes CASSLSSDTQYF.